This T cell receptor (beta chain) was retrieved from a study of glioma-infiltrating T cells. The iRepertoire nested amplicon-rescue multiplex PCR amplified TCR alpha and beta CDR3s from RNA. TCRdb passed the multiplex PCR reads through MiXCR, listing each CDR3 protein once. The table includes approximately 120,000 distinct CDR3 sequences, around 25% detected once. On this clonotype itself: The junction departs from germline at one end; a sequencing error may be responsible.

CDR3 length: 14 residues. Germline V CDR1 and CDR2: MNHEY, SVGAGI. The J gene is TRBJ1-2, the V gene TRBV6-5; D ambiguous. The TCR originated in a human donor with low-grade glioma or glioblastoma, undergoing nonglioma brain surgery, or in good health (not recorded which). Sequenced sample: glioma tissue, nonneoplastic brain tissue, or PBMCs (not recorded which). In DNA, the CDR3 is TGTACCAGCAGTTACTCCCCAGAAAACTATGGCTACACCTTT. This encodes CTSSYSPENYGYTF.